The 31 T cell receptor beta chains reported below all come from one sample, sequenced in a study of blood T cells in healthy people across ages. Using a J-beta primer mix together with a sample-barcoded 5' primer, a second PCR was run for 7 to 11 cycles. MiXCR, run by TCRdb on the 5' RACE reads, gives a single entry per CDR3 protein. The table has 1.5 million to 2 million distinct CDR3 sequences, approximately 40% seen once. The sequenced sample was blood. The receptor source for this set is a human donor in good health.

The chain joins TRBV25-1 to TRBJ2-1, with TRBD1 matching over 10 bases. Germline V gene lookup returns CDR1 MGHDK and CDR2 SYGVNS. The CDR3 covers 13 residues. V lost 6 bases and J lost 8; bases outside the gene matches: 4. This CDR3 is CASRRTGGYEQFF. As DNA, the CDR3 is TGTGCCAGCAGGAGGACAGGGGGTTATGAGCAGTTCTTC.

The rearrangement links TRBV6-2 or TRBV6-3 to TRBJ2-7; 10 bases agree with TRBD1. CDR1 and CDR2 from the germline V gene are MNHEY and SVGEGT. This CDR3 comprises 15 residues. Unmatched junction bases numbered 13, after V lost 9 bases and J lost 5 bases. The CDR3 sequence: CASRRPGQGSNEQYF. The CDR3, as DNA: TGTGCCAGTAGAAGACCGGGACAGGGGAGCAACGAGCAGTACTTC.

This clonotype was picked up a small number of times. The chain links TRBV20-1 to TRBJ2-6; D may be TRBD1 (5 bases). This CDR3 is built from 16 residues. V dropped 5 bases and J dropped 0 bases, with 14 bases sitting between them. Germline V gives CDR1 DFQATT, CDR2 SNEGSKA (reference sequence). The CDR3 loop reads CSAFQTESSGANVLTF. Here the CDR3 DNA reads TGCAGTGCTTTTCAGACAGAGAGCTCTGGGGCCAACGTCCTGACTTTC.

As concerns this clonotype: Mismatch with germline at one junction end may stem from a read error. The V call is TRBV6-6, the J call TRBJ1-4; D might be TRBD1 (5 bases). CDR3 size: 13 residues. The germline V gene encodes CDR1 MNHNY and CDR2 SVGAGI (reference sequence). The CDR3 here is CASSHRRNEELFF. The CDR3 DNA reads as TGTGCCAGCAGCCACAGGCGTAATGAAGAACTGTTTTTT.

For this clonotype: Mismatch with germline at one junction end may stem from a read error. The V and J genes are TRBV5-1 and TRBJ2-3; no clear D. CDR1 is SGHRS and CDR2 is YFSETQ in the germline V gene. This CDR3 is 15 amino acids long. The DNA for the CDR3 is TGCGCCAGGCAACTTAGAGGTGATAGCACGGATACACAGTATTTT. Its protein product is CARQLRGDSTDTQYF.

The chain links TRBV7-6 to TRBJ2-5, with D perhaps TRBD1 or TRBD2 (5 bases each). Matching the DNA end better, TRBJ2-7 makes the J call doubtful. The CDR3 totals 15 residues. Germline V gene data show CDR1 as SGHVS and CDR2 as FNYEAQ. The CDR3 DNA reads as TGTGCCAGCAGCTTAGGATCGGTAGGGACGGGCGAGCAGTACTTC. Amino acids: CASSLGSVGTGEQYF.

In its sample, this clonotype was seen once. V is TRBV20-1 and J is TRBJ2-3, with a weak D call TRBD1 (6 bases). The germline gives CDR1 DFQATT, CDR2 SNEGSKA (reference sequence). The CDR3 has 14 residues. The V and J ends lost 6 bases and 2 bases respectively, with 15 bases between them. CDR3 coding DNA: TGCAGTGCCCAGGGGTTATTTGACACAGATACGCAGTATTTT. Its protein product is CSAQGLFDTDTQYF.

In nucleotides, the CDR3 is TGTGCCAGCAGCTTAAGGGTGGCGGGGGCTGTGAAACACAATGAGCAGTTCTTC. As protein: CASSLRVAGAVKHNEQFF. This chain joins TRBV7-2 and TRBJ2-1; D perhaps matches TRBD2 (7 bases). Germline CDR1 reads SGHTA; CDR2 reads FQGNSA. The CDR3 has 18 residues. V was trimmed by 2 bases and J by 5 bases, leaving 22 bases between them. Based on the CDR3 plus reference TRBV7-2 and TRBJ2-1, the full variable domain is GAGVSQSPSNKVTEKGKDVELRCDPISGHTALYWYRQSLGQGLEFLIYFQGNSAPDKSGLPSDRFSAERTGGSVSTLTIQRTQQEDSAVYLCASSLRVAGAVKHNEQFFGPGTRLTVL.

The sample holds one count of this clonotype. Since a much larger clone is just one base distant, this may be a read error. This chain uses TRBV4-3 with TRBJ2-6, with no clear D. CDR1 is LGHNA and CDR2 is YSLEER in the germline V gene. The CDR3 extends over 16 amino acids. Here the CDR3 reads CTSSPGRGRGANVLTF. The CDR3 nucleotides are TGCACCAGCAGCCCCGGGCGTGGGCGTGGGGCCAACGTCCTGACTTTC.

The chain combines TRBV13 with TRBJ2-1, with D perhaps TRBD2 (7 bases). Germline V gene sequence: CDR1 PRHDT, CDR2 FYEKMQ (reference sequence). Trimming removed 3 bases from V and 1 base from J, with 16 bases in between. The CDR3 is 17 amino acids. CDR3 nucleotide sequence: TGTGCCAGCAGCTTCCCGAGGAGGGGGGGTTCCTACAATGAGCAGTTCTTC. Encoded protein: CASSFPRRGGSYNEQFF.

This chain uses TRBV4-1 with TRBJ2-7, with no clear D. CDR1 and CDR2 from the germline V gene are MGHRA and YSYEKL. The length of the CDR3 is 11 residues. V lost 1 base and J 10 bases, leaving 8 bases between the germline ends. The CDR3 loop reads CASSQGGSQYF. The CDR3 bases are TGCGCCAGCAGCCAAGGTGGTTCCCAGTACTTC.

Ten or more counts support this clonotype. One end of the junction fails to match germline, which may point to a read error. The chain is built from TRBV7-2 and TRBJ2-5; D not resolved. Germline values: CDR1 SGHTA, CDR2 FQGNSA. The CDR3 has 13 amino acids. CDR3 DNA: TGTGCTAGCAGCTTAGATCCCCTGGAGACCCAGTACTTC. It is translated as CASSLDPLETQYF.

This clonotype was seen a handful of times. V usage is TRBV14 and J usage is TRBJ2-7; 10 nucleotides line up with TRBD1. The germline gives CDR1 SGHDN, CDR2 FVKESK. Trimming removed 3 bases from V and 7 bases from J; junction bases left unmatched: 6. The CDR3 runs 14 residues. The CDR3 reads CASSHGQGEREQYF. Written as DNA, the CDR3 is TGTGCCAGCAGCCATGGACAGGGGGAAAGAGAGCAGTACTTC.

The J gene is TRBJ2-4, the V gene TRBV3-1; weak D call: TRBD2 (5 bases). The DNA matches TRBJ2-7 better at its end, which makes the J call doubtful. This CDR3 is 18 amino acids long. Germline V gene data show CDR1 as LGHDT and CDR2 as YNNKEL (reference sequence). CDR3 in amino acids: CASSQLRADSGFGYEQYF. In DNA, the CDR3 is TGTGCCAGCAGCCAACTCCGGGCAGACTCGGGGTTCGGTTACGAGCAGTACTTC.

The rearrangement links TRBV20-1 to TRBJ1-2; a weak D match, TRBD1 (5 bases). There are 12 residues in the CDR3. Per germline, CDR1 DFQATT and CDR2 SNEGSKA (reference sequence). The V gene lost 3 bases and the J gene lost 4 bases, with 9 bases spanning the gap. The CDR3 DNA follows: TGCAGTGCTAGGGAGGGACCCTATGGCTACACCTTC. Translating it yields CSAREGPYGYTF.

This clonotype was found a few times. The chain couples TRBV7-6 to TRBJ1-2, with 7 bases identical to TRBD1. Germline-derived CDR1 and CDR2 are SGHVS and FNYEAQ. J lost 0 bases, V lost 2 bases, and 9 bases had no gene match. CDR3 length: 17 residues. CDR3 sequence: CASSLYAGTESNYGYTF. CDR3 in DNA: TGTGCCAGCAGCTTATACGCCGGGACAGAATCTAACTATGGCTACACCTTC.

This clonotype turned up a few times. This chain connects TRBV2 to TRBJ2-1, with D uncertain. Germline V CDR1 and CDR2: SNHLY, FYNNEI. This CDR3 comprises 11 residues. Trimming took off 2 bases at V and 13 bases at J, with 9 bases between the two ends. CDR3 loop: CASSELVRQFF. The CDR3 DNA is TGTGCCAGCAGTGAATTAGTAAGACAGTTCTTC.

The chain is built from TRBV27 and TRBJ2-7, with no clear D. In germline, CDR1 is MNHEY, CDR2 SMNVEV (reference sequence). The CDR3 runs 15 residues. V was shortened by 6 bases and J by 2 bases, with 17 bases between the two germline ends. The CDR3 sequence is CASRLGFDPTYEQYF. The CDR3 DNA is TGTGCCAGCAGGTTGGGGTTTGACCCGACCTACGAGCAGTACTTC.

The CDR3, as DNA: TGCAGTGCTAGATTCGGGTTTGTGGACAATGAGCAGTTCTTC. Encoded protein: CSARFGFVDNEQFF. The chain links TRBV20-1 to TRBJ2-1; D is unclear. The length of the CDR3 is 14 residues. Germline values: CDR1 DFQATT, CDR2 SNEGSKA (reference sequence). With 2 bases removed from V and 5 bases from J, the gap between germline ends came to 13 bases.

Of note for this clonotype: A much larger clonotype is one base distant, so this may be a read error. The CDR3 loop reads CSVLGNTEAFF. CDR3 nucleotides: TGCAGCGTTTTGGGGAACACTGAAGCTTTCTTT. The rearrangement joins TRBV29-1 to TRBJ1-1; no definite D call. V was pared by 5 bases and J by 1 base, with 5 bases between. Germline-derived CDR1 and CDR2 are SQVTM and ANQGSEA. CDR3 size: 11 residues.

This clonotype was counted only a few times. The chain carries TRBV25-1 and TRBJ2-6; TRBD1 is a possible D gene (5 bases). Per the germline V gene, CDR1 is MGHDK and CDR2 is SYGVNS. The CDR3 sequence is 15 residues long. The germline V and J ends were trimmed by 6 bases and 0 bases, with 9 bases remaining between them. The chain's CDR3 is CASREDSSGANVLTF. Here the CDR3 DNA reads TGTGCCAGCAGGGAAGACAGCTCTGGGGCCAACGTCCTGACTTTC.

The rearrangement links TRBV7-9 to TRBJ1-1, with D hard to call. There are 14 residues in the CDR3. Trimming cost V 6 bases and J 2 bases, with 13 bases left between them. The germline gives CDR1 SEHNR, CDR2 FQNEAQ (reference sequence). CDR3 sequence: CASRSVGVNTEAFF. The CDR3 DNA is TGTGCCAGCAGGTCAGTAGGAGTTAACACTGAAGCTTTCTTT.

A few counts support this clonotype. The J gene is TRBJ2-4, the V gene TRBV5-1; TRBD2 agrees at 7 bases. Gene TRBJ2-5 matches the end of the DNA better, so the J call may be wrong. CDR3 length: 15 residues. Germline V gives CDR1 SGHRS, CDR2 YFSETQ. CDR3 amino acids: CASSLLAGESETQYF. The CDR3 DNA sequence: TGCGCCAGCAGCTTGTTGGCGGGGGAATCGGAGACCCAGTACTTC.

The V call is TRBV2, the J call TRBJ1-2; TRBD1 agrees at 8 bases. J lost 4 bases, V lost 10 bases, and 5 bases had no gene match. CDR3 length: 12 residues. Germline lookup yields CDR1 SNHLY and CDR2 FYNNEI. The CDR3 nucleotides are TGTGCCACGACCGGGACAGGCTATGGCTACACCTTC. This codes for CATTGTGYGYTF.

The CDR3 protein is CASSFYLEQYF. As DNA, the CDR3 is TGTGCCAGCAGTTTCTATTTGGAGCAGTACTTC. This chain joins TRBV28 and TRBJ2-4; D gene uncertain. The CDR3 contains 11 residues. From germline, CDR1 is MDHEN and CDR2 SYDVKM. Trimming took off 3 bases at V and 13 bases at J, with 10 bases between the two ends.

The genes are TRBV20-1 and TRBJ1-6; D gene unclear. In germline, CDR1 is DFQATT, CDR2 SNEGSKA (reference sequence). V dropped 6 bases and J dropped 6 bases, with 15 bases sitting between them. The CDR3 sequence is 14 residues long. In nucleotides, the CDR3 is TGCAGTGCCCGATATAGAGGGCGTAATTCACCCCTCCACTTT. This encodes CSARYRGRNSPLHF.

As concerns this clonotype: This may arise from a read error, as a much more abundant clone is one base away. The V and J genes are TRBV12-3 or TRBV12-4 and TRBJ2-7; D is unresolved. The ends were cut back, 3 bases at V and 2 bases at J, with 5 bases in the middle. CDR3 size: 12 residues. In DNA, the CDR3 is TGTGCCAGCAGTTTTGTGACCTACGAGCAGTACTTC. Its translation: CASSFVTYEQYF.

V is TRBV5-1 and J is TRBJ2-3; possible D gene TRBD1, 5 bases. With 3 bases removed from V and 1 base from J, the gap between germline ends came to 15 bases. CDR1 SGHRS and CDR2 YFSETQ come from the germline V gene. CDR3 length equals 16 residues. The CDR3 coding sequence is TGCGCCAGCAGCTCGGCGTGGGGCCTCCGCACAGATACGCAGTATTTT. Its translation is CASSSAWGLRTDTQYF.

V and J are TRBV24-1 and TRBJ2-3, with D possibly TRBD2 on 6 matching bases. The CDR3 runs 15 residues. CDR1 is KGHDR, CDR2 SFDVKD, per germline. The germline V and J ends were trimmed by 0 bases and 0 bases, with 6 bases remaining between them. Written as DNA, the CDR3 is TGTGCCACCAGTGATTTGGGGACTAGCACAGATACGCAGTATTTT. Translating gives CATSDLGTSTDTQYF.

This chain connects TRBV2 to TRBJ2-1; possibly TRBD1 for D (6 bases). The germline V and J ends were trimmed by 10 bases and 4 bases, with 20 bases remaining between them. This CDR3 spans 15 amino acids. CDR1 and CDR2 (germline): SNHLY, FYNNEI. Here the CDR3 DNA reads TGTGCCACGCAAGCCTCAGGGGTTCCTTACAATGAGCAGTTCTTC. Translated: CATQASGVPYNEQFF.

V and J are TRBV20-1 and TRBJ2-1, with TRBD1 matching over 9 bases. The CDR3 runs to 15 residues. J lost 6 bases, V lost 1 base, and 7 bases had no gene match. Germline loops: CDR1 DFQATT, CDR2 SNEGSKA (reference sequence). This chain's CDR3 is CSARVRDRVGNEQFF. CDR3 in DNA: TGCAGTGCTAGAGTACGGGACAGGGTTGGCAATGAGCAGTTCTTC.